A single sample is the source of the 4 T cell receptor beta chains below, sequenced in a study of blood T cell repertoires in COVID-19. TCRdb keeps only in-frame clones here, not all; method: immunoSEQ multiplex PCR. The sample lists 200,000 to 250,000 clones; more than 65% were seen once. Sequencing was performed on peripheral blood. Receptors originate from a woman in her 30s who had recovered from COVID-19.

The V gene is TRBV6-5, the J gene TRBJ2-7, with a weak D call TRBD2 (6 bases). From germline, CDR1 is MNHEY and CDR2 SVGAGI. The V end lost 6 bases, the J end lost 0 bases, and 12 bases lay between the germline ends. This CDR3 is 14 amino acids long. DNA of the CDR3: TGTGCCAGCAGCCTGGAGGGTAGCTCCTACGAGCAGTACTTC. It codes for CASSLEGSSYEQYF.

The V call is TRBV3-1 (or the pseudogene TRBV3-2), the J call TRBJ2-7; D is perhaps TRBD2 (5 bases). The germline V and J ends were trimmed by 4 bases and 5 bases, with 12 bases remaining between them. Germline CDR1 and CDR2: LGHDT and YNNKEL (reference sequence). The CDR3 extends over 13 amino acids. Here the CDR3 reads CASSRGPVHEQYF. In DNA form, the CDR3 reads TGTGCCAGCAGCCGCGGGCCCGTGCACGAGCAGTACTTC.

This clone has at least ten counts. The rearrangement links TRBV5-1 to TRBJ2-7, with D possibly TRBD1 on 5 matching bases. Germline values: CDR1 SGHRS, CDR2 YFSETQ. Trimming cost V 4 bases and J 4 bases, with 15 bases left between them. The CDR3 is 14 residues long. CDR3 in amino acids: CASSRNIRGYEQYF. The CDR3, as DNA: TGCGCCAGCAGCCGCAATATTAGGGGTTACGAGCAGTACTTC.

In this sample, this clone turned up a few times. This chain joins TRBV4-2 and TRBJ1-5; TRBD1 agrees at 7 bases. The CDR3 extends over 15 amino acids. The germline V gene has CDR1 LGHNA and CDR2 YNFKEQ. The J segment lost 7 bases and the V segment lost 0 bases, leaving 6 bases of the junction unmatched. The CDR3 is CASSQDLAGGQPQHF. CDR3 DNA: TGTGCCAGCAGCCAAGATCTTGCAGGGGGGCAGCCCCAGCATTTT.